The source of this TCR beta chain is a study of cytomegalovirus exposure and HLA in healthy donors. Study-level findings and limits: Sequencing likely produced, as an artifact, a cluster of highly shared sequence variants. In vitro checks showed that three CMV-associated chains really do target CMV antigens.

V lost 5 bases, J lost 6 bases, and 7 bases stayed unmatched. CDR1 is MNHEY, CDR2 SVGAGI, per germline. The length of the CDR3 is 14 residues. The sample holds a few counts of this clone. Antigen unknown. Use of 60 Vbeta and 13 Jbeta primers characterized the PCR. Generated by immunoSEQ multiplex PCR, the TCRdb table keeps only in-frame clones and is missing some. The table shows roughly 110,000 clones, with approximately 79% occurring only once. Sequencing was done on a sample of PBMCs. The source is a woman in her forties in good health and CMV-seropositive. The chain links TRBV6-5 to TRBJ1-5; 7 nucleotides match TRBD1. The CDR3 reads CASSLDRASQPQHF. The CDR3 DNA reads TGTGCCAGCAGTCTCGACAGGGCGAGTCAGCCCCAGCATTTT.